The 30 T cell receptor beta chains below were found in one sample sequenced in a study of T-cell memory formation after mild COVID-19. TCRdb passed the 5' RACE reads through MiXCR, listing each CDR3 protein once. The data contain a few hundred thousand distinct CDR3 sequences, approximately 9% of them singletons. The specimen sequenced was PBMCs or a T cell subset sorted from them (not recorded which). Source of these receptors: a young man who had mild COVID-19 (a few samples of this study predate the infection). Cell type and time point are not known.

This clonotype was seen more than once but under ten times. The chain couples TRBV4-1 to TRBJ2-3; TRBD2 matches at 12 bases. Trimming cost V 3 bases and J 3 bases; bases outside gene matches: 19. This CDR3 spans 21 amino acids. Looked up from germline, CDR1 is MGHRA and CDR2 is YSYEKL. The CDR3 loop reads CASSQGYPGLAGGGGTDTQYF. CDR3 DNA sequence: TGCGCCAGCAGCCAGGGGTATCCGGGACTAGCGGGCGGAGGGGGGACAGATACGCAGTATTTT.

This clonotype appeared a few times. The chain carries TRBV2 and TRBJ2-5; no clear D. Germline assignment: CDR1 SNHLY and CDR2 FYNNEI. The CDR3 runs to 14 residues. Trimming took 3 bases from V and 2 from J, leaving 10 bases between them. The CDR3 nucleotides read TGTGCCAGCAGTGATATCGTGGGACAAGAGACCCAGTACTTC. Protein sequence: CASSDIVGQETQYF.

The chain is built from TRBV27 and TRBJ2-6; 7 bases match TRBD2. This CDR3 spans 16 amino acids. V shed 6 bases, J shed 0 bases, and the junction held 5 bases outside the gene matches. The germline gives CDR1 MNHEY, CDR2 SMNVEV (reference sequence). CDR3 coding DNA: TGTGCCAGCAGGCGAAGCGGGGACTCTGGGGCCAACGTCCTGACTTTC. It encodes CASRRSGDSGANVLTF.

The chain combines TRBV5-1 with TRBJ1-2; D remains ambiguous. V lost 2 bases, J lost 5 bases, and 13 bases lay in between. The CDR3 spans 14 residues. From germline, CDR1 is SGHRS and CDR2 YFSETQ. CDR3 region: CASSLAGRIYGYTF. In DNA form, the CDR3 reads TGCGCCAGCAGCTTAGCTGGACGTATTTATGGCTACACCTTC.

Here the CDR3 reads CASSPTGLSSYEQYV. DNA for the CDR3: TGTGCCAGCAGCCCGACAGGGTTGAGCTCCTACGAGCAGTACGTC. J is TRBJ2-7 and V is TRBV7-6; 7 bases are shared with TRBD1. Looked up from germline, CDR1 is SGHVS and CDR2 is FNYEAQ. The CDR3 loop spans 15 amino acids. V dropped 5 bases and J dropped 0; count of bases not matched to a gene: 7.

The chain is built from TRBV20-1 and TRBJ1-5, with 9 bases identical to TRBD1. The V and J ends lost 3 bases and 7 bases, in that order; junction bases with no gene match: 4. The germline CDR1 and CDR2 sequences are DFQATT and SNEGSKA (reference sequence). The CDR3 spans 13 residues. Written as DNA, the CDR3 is TGCAGTGCTAGGGACAGGGGATACCAGCCCCAGCATTTT. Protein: CSARDRGYQPQHF.

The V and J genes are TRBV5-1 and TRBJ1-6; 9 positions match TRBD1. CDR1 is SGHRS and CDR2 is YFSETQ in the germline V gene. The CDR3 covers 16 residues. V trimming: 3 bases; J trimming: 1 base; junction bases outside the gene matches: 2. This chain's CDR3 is CASSSGQGSYNSPLHF. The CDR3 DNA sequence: TGCGCCAGCAGCTCAGGACAGGGGTCCTATAATTCACCCCTCCACTTT. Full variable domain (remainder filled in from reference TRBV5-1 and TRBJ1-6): KAGVTQTPRYLIKTRGQQVTLSCSPISGHRSVSWYQQTPGQGLQFLFEYFSETQRNKGNFPGRFSGRQFSNSRSEMNVSTLELGDSALYLCASSSGQGSYNSPLHFGNGTRLTVT.

CDR3 DNA sequence: TGCGCCAGCAGCTCTGACAGGGGTCGCGCTGAAGCTTTCTTT. Amino acids: CASSSDRGRAEAFF. J is TRBJ1-1 and V is TRBV5-1; 8 positions agree with TRBD1. The length of the CDR3 is 14 residues. Germline CDR1 and CDR2: SGHRS and YFSETQ. V dropped 3 bases and J dropped 6; count of bases not matched to a gene: 7.

DNA of the CDR3: TGTGCCACCAGCAGAGCTGCCCTTCGCACAGATACGCAGTATTTT. Protein sequence: CATSRAALRTDTQYF. The genes are TRBV15 and TRBJ2-3; D remains ambiguous. The V gene lost 1 base and the J gene lost 1 base, with 9 bases spanning the gap. Germline CDR1 reads LNHNV; CDR2 reads YYDKDF (reference sequence). This CDR3 has 15 amino acids.

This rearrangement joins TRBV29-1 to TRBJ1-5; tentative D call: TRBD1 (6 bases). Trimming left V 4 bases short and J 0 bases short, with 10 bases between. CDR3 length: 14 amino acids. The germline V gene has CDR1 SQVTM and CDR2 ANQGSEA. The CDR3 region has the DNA TGCAGCGTTGCGACAGGTAATAGCAATCAGCCCCAGCATTTT. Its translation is CSVATGNSNQPQHF.

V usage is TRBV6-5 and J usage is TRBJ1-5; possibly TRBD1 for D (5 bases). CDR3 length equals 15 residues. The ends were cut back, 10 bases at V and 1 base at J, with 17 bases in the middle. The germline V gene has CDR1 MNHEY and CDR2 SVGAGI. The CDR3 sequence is CATTPFGGSNQPQHF. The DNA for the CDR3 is TGTGCCACTACCCCATTCGGGGGAAGCAATCAGCCCCAGCATTTT.

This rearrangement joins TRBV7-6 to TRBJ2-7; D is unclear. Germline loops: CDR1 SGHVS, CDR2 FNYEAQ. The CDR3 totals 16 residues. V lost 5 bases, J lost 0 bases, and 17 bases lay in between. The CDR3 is CASSPIPGSSSYEQYF. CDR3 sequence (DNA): TGTGCCAGCAGCCCGATCCCCGGTTCTAGCTCCTACGAGCAGTACTTC.

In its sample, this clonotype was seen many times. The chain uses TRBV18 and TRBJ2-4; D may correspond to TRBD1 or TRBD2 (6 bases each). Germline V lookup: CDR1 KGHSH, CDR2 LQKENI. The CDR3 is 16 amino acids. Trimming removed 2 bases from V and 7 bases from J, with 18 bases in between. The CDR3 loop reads CASSPVPGGGRNIQYF. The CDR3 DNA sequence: TGTGCCAGCTCACCAGTACCCGGGGGCGGAAGGAACATTCAGTACTTC.

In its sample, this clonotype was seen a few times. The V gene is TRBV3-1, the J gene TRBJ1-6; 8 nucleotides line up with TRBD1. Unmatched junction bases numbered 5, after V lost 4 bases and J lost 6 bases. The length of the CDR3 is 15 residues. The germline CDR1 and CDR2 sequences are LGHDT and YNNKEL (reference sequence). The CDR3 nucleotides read TGTGCCAGCAGCCCCCGGGACAGGATTAATTCACCCCTCCACTTT. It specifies CASSPRDRINSPLHF.

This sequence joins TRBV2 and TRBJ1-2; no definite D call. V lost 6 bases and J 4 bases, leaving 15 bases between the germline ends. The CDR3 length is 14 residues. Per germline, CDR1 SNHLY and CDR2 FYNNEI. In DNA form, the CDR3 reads TGTGCCAGCAGGGCGACGGTTATCGGCTATGGCTACACCTTC. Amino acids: CASRATVIGYGYTF. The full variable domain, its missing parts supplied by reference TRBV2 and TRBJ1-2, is EPEVTQTPSHQVTQMGQEVILRCVPISNHLYFYWYRQILGQKVEFLVSFYNNEISEKSEIFDDQFSVERPDGSNFTLKIRSTKLEDSAMYFCASRATVIGYGYTFGSGTRLTVV.

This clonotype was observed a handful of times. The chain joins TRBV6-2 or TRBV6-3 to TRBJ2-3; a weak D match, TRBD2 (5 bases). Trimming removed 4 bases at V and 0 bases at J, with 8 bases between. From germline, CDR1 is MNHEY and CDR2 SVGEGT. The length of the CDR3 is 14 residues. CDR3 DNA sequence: TGTGCCAGCAGTTCGGGCGGGAGCACAGATACGCAGTATTTT. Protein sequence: CASSSGGSTDTQYF.

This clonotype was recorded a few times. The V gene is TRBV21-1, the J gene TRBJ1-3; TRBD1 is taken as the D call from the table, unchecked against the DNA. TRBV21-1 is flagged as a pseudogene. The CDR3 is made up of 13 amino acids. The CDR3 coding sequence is TGTGCCAGCAGAGGGGTGACTGGAAACACCATATATTTT. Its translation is CASRGVTGNTIYF.

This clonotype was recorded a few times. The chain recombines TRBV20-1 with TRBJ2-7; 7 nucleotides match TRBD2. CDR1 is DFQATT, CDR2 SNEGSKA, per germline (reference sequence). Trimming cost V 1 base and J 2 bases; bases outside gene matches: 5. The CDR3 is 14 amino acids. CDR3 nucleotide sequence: TGCAGTGCTAGAGGAGGGAGGGAGACCTACGAGCAGTACGTC. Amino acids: CSARGGRETYEQYV.

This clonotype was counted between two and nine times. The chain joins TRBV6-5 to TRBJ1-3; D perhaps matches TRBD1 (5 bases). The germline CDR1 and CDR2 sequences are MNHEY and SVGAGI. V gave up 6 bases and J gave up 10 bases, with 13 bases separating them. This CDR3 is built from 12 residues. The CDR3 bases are TGTGCCAGCAGGGGGGACGCCAGAACCATATATTTT. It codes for CASRGDARTIYF.

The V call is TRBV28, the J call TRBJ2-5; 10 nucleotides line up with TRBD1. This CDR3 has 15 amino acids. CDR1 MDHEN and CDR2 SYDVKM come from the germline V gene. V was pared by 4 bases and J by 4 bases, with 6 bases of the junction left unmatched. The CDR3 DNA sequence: TGTGCCAGCAGTTCCGACAGGGGGCTCATAGAGACCCAGTACTTC. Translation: CASSSDRGLIETQYF.

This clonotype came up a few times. In DNA, the CDR3 is TGTGCCAGCAGCTTAGCAGGGGTCACTACTGAAGCTTTCTTT. Translating gives CASSLAGVTTEAFF. V usage is TRBV7-9 and J usage is TRBJ1-1; perhaps TRBD1 as D (5 bases). Per the germline V gene, CDR1 is SEHNR and CDR2 is FQNEAQ (reference sequence). This CDR3 has 14 residues. The V gene lost 0 bases and the J gene lost 5 bases, with 10 bases spanning the gap.

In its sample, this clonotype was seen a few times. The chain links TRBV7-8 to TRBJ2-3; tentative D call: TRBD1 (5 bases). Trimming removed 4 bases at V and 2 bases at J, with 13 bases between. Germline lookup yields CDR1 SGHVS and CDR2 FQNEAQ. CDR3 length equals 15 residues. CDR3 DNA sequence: TGTGCCAGCAGCTCTTTGGGGCGAGTCACAGATACGCAGTATTTT. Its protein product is CASSSLGRVTDTQYF.

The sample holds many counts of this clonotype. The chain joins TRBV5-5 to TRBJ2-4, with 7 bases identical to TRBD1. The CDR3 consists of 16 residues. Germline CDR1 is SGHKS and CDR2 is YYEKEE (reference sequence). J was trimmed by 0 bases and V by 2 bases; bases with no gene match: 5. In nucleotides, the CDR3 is TGTGCCAGCAGCTTCAGGACAGGACTAGCCAAAAACATTCAGTACTTC. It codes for CASSFRTGLAKNIQYF.

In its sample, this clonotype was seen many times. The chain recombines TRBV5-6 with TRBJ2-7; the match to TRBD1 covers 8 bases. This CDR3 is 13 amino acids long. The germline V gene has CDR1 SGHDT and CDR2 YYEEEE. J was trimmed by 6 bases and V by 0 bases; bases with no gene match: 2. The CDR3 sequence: CASSLVTGGEQYF. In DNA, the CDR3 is TGTGCCAGCAGCTTGGTTACAGGGGGCGAGCAGTACTTC.

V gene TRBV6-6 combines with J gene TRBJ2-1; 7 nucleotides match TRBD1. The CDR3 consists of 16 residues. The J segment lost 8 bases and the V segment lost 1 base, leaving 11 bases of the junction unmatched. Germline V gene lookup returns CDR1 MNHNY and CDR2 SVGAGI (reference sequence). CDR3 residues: CASSYYRQGADDEQFF. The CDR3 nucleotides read TGTGCCAGCAGTTACTATCGACAGGGAGCCGACGATGAGCAGTTCTTC.

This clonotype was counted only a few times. In nucleotides, the CDR3 is TGTGCCAGCAGCTTTCTTACCCCGAACAGTGAGCAGTTCTTC. Translated: CASSFLTPNSEQFF. The rearrangement joins TRBV7-8 to TRBJ2-1, with D uncertain. The germline V gene has CDR1 SGHVS and CDR2 FQNEAQ. The CDR3 has 14 residues. Trimming cost V 3 bases and J 9 bases, with 15 bases left between them.

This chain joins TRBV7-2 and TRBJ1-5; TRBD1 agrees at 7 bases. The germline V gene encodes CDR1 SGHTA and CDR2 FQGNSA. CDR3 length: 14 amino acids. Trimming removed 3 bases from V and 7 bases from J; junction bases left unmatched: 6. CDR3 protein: CASSFRRQGQPQHF. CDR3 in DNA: TGTGCCAGCAGCTTCAGACGACAGGGCCAGCCCCAGCATTTT.

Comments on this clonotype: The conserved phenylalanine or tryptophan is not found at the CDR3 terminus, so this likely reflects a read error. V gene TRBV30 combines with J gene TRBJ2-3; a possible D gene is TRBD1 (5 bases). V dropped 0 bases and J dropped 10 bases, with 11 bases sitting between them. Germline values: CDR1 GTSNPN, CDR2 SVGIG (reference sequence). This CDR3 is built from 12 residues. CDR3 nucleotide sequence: TGTGCCTGGAGTGTAGGGGCAGCACCGCAGTATATT. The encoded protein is CAWSVGAAPQYI.

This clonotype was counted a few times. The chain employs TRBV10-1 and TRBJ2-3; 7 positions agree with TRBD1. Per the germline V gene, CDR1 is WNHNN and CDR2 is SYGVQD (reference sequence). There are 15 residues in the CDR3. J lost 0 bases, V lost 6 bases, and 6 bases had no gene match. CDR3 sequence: CASSRGTASTDTQYF. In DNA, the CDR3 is TGCGCCAGCAGCCGAGGGACAGCTAGCACAGATACGCAGTATTTT.

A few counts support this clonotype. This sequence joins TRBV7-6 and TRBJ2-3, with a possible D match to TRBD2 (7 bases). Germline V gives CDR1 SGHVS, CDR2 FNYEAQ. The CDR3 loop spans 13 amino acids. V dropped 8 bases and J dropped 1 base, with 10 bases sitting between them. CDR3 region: CASGGAGTDTQYF. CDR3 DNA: TGTGCCAGCGGGGGGGCCGGCACAGATACGCAGTATTTT. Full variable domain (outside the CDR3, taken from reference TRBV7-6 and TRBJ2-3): GAGVSQSPRYKVTKRGQDVALRCDPISGHVSLYWYRQALGQGPEFLTYFNYEAQQDKSGLPNDRFSAERPEGSISTLTIQRTEQRDSAMYRCASGGAGTDTQYFGPGTRLTVL.